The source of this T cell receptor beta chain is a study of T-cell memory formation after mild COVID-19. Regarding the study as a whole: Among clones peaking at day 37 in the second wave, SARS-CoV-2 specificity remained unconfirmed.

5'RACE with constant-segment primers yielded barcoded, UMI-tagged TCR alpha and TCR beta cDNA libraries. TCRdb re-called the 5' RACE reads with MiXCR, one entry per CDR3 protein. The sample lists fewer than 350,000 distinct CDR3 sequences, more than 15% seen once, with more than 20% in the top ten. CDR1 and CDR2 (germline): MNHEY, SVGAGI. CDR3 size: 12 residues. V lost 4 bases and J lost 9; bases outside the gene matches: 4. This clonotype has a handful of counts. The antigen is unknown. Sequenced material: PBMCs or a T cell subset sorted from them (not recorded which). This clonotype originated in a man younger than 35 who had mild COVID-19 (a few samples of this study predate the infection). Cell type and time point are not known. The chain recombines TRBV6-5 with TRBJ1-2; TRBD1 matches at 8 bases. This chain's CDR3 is CASSFDRGSYTF. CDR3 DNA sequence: TGTGCCAGCAGTTTCGACAGGGGCAGCTACACCTTC.